These T cell receptor beta chains were read from a single sample in a study of T-cell memory formation after mild COVID-19. TCRdb independently ran MiXCR on the 5' RACE reads; one entry per CDR3 protein. In the table there are 400,000 or so distinct CDR3 sequences, roughly 20% of which are singletons. Sequencing used PBMCs or a T cell subset sorted from them (not recorded which). These receptors all come from an adult woman who had mild COVID-19 (a few samples of this study predate the infection). Cell type and time point are not known. Each CDR3 is given with its conserved first and last residue. The D gene is left open where the match is weak. The size of a clone is reported for some rows only, either as once, few or many, or as a class for expanded clones.

NA,TRBV7-9,few,TRBJ2-5,14,CASSSGRPPETQYF,TGTGCCAGCAGCTCCGGACGGCCTCCAGAGACCCAGTACTTC
NA,TRBV12-3/TRBV12-4,NA,TRBJ2-1,14,CASTYRVFYNEQFF,TGTGCCAGCACCTATAGGGTCTTCTACAATGAGCAGTTCTTC
TRBD2,TRBV20-1,few,TRBJ2-1,14,CSASRGLAGTRQFF,TGCAGTGCCAGTAGGGGACTAGCGGGGACCAGGCAGTTCTTC
NA,TRBV30,NA,TRBJ2-1,13,CAWSVITPGEQFF,TGTGCCTGGAGTGTAATAACCCCCGGTGAGCAGTTCTTC
NA,TRBV20-1,few,TRBJ1-5,13,CSASRGLNQPQHF,TGCAGTGCGAGTCGGGGGCTCAATCAGCCCCAGCATTTT
TRBD1,TRBV3-1,NA,TRBJ2-1,14,CASSPQTGINEQFF,TGTGCCAGCAGCCCGCAGACAGGGATCAATGAGCAGTTCTTC
NA,TRBV7-3,few,TRBJ2-5,16,CASSLRGRVSGETQYF,TGTGCCAGCAGCTTAAGGGGACGTGTTTCGGGAGAGACCCAGTACTTC
TRBD2,TRBV7-2,NA,TRBJ2-2,13,CASSGTSDGELFF,TGTGCCAGCAGCGGGACTAGCGATGGGGAGCTGTTTTTT
NA,TRBV3-1,few,TRBJ1-2,14,CASSQEVKDYGYTF,TGTGCCAGCAGCCAAGAGGTAAAGGACTATGGCTACACCTTC
TRBD1,TRBV7-9,few,TRBJ2-5,15,CASSFGQGARETQYF,TGTGCCAGCAGCTTCGGACAGGGGGCTAGAGAGACCCAGTACTTC
TRBD2,TRBV20-1,NA,TRBJ2-3,16,CSAPRFGAGDTDTQYF,TGCAGTGCACCCCGGTTTGGAGCGGGAGACACAGATACGCAGTATTTT
TRBD2,TRBV24-1,NA,TRBJ2-1,15,CATSFGTSGYNEQFF,TGTGCCACCAGCTTTGGGACTAGCGGCTACAATGAGCAGTTCTTC
TRBD1,TRBV7-9,few,TRBJ1-1,17,CASSGPGQGIENTEAFF,TGTGCCAGCAGCGGTCCGGGACAGGGGATAGAGAACACTGAAGCTTTCTTT
TRBD2,TRBV20-1,NA,TRBJ2-1,18,CSARDRAGGQKSYNEQFF,TGCAGTGCTAGAGATCGAGCGGGGGGGCAGAAGTCCTACAATGAGCAGTTCTTC
TRBD1,TRBV7-9,few,TRBJ2-7,15,CASSQETGKVGEQYF,TGTGCCAGCAGCCAAGAGACAGGGAAGGTAGGAGAGCAGTACTTC
NA,TRBV11-3,NA,TRBJ2-7,14,CASSLDRRSGEQYF,TGTGCCAGCAGCTTAGATAGAAGGTCAGGCGAGCAGTACTTC
NA,TRBV27,few,TRBJ2-7,10,CASGSFEQYF,TGTGCCAGCGGCTCTTTCGAGCAGTACTTC
TRBD2,TRBV5-1,NA,TRBJ2-1,17,CASSPGLAGGADNEQFF,TGCGCCAGCAGCCCTGGACTAGCGGGGGGAGCTGACAATGAGCAGTTCTTC